In its sample, the clone carrying this TCR beta chain was seen once. Profiling that covered TCR beta VDJ and CDR3 relied on genomic DNA as its template. TCRdb reprocessed the reads with MiXCR, giving one entry per CDR3 protein. This table has approximately 170,000 distinct CDR3 sequences, around 59% appearing once. The entry originates in a study of CD8+CD57+ T cells in acquired aplastic anemia. Per the germline V gene, CDR1 is DFQATT and CDR2 is SNEGSKA (reference sequence). Trimming left V 6 bases short and J 3 bases short, with 11 bases between. The CDR3 is 12 residues long. The chain joins TRBV20-1 to TRBJ1-1; D remains ambiguous. The receptor was derived from a human donor in good health, serving as a control. Sequencing was performed on sorted CD4+, CD8+, or CD8+CD57+ T cells (not recorded which) from PBMCs. The DNA for the CDR3 is TGCAGTGCCCTACGGGGAGACACTGAAGCTTTCTTT. Translation: CSALRGDTEAFF.